Listed below are T cell receptor beta chains from one sample, sequenced in a study of Ad26.COV2.S vaccination and SARS-CoV-2 variants. Clones were read by immunoSEQ multiplex PCR, and TCRdb kept only the in-frame ones, dropping some. Of about 440,000 clones listed, roughly 85% are singletons. The sample was peripheral blood, taken in a trial of Ad26.COV2.S vaccine versus placebo. These receptors were collected from a person aged 18-65 years who received the Ad26.COV2.S COVID-19 vaccine or a placebo. Each CDR3 is given with its conserved first and last residue. The order of the fields is D gene, V gene, J gene, clone size, CDR3 protein, CDR3 DNA. D genes are given only for firm matches. Clone size is shown for a subset of rows, as once, few, many or a class of expanded clone.

D: -; V: TRBV9; J: TRBJ2-7; size: -; CDR3: CASSVEREGEQYF; DNA: TGTGCCAGCAGCGTAGAGAGGGAAGGCGAGCAGTACTTC
D: TRBD2; V: TRBV30; J: TRBJ2-2; size: -; CDR3: CAGNLAGLNTGELFF; DNA: TGTGCCGGAAATCTAGCGGGACTGAACACCGGGGAGCTGTTTTTT
D: -; V: TRBV11-2; J: TRBJ1-6; size: -; CDR3: CASSPVGALNSPLHF; DNA: TGTGCCAGCAGCCCTGTAGGGGCCCTTAATTCACCCCTCCACTTT
D: -; V: TRBV7-2; J: TRBJ2-5; size: -; CDR3: CASSNSGRQETQYF; DNA: TGTGCCAGCAGCAATTCGGGAAGACAAGAGACCCAGTACTTC
D: TRBD1; V: TRBV5-6; J: TRBJ1-2; size: -; CDR3: CASSWDRAVYGYTF; DNA: TGTGCCAGCAGCTGGGACAGGGCTGTTTATGGCTACACCTTC
D: TRBD1; V: TRBV3-1/TRBV3-2; J: TRBJ1-2; size: -; CDR3: CASSRGDRGTYTF; DNA: TGTGCCAGCAGCCGGGGGGACAGGGGAACCTACACCTTC
D: -; V: TRBV6-5; J: TRBJ1-6; size: -; CDR3: CASSYSPLESPLHF; DNA: TGTGCCAGCAGTTACTCACCCTTGGAATCACCCCTCCACTTT
D: TRBD2; V: TRBV4-3; J: TRBJ2-3; size: -; CDR3: CASGLSGGLGDTQYF; DNA: TGCGCCAGCGGACTGAGCGGGGGGCTGGGGGATACGCAGTATTTT
D: -; V: TRBV10-1; J: TRBJ1-2; size: -; CDR3: CASSGGFSGVDGYTF; DNA: TGCGCCAGCAGTGGGGGCTTTTCAGGAGTGGACGGCTACACCTTC
D: TRBD2; V: TRBV24-1; J: TRBJ2-1; size: -; CDR3: CATSFVAGGYNEQFF; DNA: TGTGCCACCAGTTTCGTAGCGGGAGGCTACAATGAGCAGTTCTTC
D: -; V: TRBV30; J: TRBJ2-2; size: -; CDR3: CAWSEENTGELFF; DNA: TGTGCCTGGAGTGAAGAGAACACCGGGGAGCTGTTTTTT
D: -; V: TRBV6-1; J: TRBJ2-2; size: -; CDR3: CASSEPWGEWAGELFF; DNA: TGTGCCAGCAGTGAGCCATGGGGGGAGTGGGCCGGGGAGCTGTTTTTT
D: TRBD2; V: TRBV2; J: TRBJ2-5; size: -; CDR3: CASGLARETQYF; DNA: TGTGCCAGCGGACTAGCGCGCGAGACCCAGTACTTC
D: -; V: TRBV7-2; J: TRBJ1-2; size: few; CDR3: CASSLSQLYGYTF; DNA: TGTGCCAGCAGCTTATCCCAGTTGTATGGCTACACCTTC
D: TRBD1; V: TRBV24-1; J: TRBJ2-3; size: -; CDR3: CATSDLHGTGSTDTQYF; DNA: TGTGCCACCAGTGATCTGCACGGGACAGGGAGCACAGATACGCAGTATTTT
D: -; V: TRBV9; J: TRBJ1-3; size: -; CDR3: CASSVGHRSGNTIYF; DNA: TGTGCCAGCAGCGTGGGACACCGCTCTGGAAACACCATATATTTT
D: -; V: TRBV10-3; J: TRBJ1-2; size: once; CDR3: CAISESGAFYGYTF; DNA: TGTGCCATCAGTGAGTCAGGCGCGTTCTATGGCTACACCTTC
D: TRBD2; V: TRBV5-1; J: TRBJ2-1; size: -; CDR3: CASSLGGTSGNDEQFF; DNA: TGCGCCAGCAGCTTGGGGGGGACTAGCGGGAACGATGAGCAGTTCTTC
D: TRBD1; V: TRBV7-2; J: TRBJ1-2; size: -; CDR3: CASSLTGQGNYGYTF; DNA: TGTGCCAGCAGCCTAACTGGACAGGGAAACTATGGCTACACCTTC
D: -; V: TRBV28; J: TRBJ2-2; size: -; CDR3: CASSPLGGELFF; DNA: TGTGCCAGCAGCCCTTTGGGCGGGGAGCTGTTTTTT
D: -; V: TRBV6-2/TRBV6-3; J: TRBJ1-2; size: few; CDR3: CASSAPEGLGYGYTF; DNA: TGTGCCAGCAGTGCCCCCGAGGGTTTGGGCTATGGCTACACCTTC
D: TRBD1; V: TRBV10-3; J: TRBJ1-4; size: once; CDR3: CAISARQGEKLFF; DNA: TGTGCCATCAGTGCTAGACAGGGTGAAAAACTGTTTTTT
D: -; V: TRBV29-1; J: TRBJ2-2; size: -; CDR3: CSAATGRGGGTGELFF; DNA: TGCAGCGCTGCCACGGGTCGCGGGGGCGGTACCGGGGAGCTGTTTTTT
D: TRBD2; V: TRBV9; J: TRBJ2-3; size: -; CDR3: CASSAGGGRTDTQYF; DNA: TGTGCCAGCAGCGCCGGGGGGGGGCGCACAGATACGCAGTATTTT
D: -; V: TRBV19; J: TRBJ1-5; size: -; CDR3: CASSIVLTGDQPQHF; DNA: TGTGCCAGTAGTATAGTTTTGACAGGCGATCAGCCCCAGCATTTT
D: -; V: TRBV5-6; J: TRBJ2-7; size: -; CDR3: CASSHDRWVTYEQYF; DNA: TGTGCCAGCAGCCATGATCGATGGGTCACCTACGAGCAGTACTTC
D: -; V: TRBV24-1; J: TRBJ1-1; size: -; CDR3: CATSDPSDGNTEAFF; DNA: TGTGCCACCAGTGACCCATCGGACGGGAACACTGAAGCTTTCTTT
D: -; V: TRBV2; J: TRBJ1-5; size: -; CDR3: CASRGGPRPQHF; DNA: TGTGCCAGCAGGGGGGGCCCTAGGCCCCAGCATTTT
D: -; V: TRBV6-2/TRBV6-3; J: TRBJ1-5; size: -; CDR3: CASSQGQPQHF; DNA: TGTGCCAGCAGCCAGGGTCAGCCCCAGCATTTT
D: -; V: TRBV6-4; J: TRBJ2-1; size: -; CDR3: CASSVDTVGYNEQFF; DNA: TGTGCCAGCAGCGTCGACACTGTTGGATACAATGAGCAGTTCTTC
D: -; V: TRBV7-2; J: TRBJ1-1; size: -; CDR3: CASTKGGLRNTEAFF; DNA: TGTGCCAGCACCAAAGGGGGGCTGAGGAACACTGAAGCTTTCTTT
D: -; V: TRBV24-1; J: TRBJ2-2; size: -; CDR3: CATSLQGNTGELFF; DNA: TGTGCCACCAGTTTACAGGGGAACACCGGGGAGCTGTTTTTT
D: -; V: TRBV21-1; J: TRBJ2-7; size: once; CDR3: CASSPRTATLQYF; DNA: TGTGCCAGCAGCCCCCGGACGGCAACGTTGCAGTACTTC
D: -; V: TRBV5-1; J: TRBJ2-7; size: -; CDR3: CASSLKDSEYEQYF; DNA: TGCGCCAGCAGCTTGAAGGACTCGGAATACGAGCAGTACTTC
D: -; V: TRBV7-2; J: TRBJ1-2; size: -; CDR3: CASSLPRGLYGYTF; DNA: TGTGCCAGCAGCCTCCCTCGAGGCCTTTATGGCTACACCTTC
D: -; V: TRBV6-5; J: TRBJ1-5; size: -; CDR3: CASRLGYSNQPQHF; DNA: TGTGCCAGCCGGTTGGGGTATAGCAATCAGCCCCAGCATTTT
D: TRBD2; V: TRBV24-1; J: TRBJ2-3; size: -; CDR3: CATSDTRSSGIDTQYF; DNA: TGTGCCACCAGTGATACCCGATCTAGCGGGATAGATACGCAGTATTTT
D: TRBD1; V: TRBV28; J: TRBJ1-6; size: once; CDR3: CASSSPGQGHNSPLHF; DNA: TGTGCCAGCAGTTCTCCGGGACAGGGTCATAATTCACCCCTCCACTTT
D: TRBD1; V: TRBV7-2; J: TRBJ2-5; size: -; CDR3: CASSRDREETQYF; DNA: TGTGCCAGCAGCCGAGACAGGGAAGAGACCCAGTACTTC